The entry that follows covers one TCR beta chain sequence. Its antigen is not identified. This sample stems from a study of Tregs in tolerant kidney transplant recipients. Study summary: The nonmyeloablative bone marrow transplants came from related graft donors, with transient mixed chimerism. Notes on the study in general: In tolerant patients, donor-specific Tregs outgrew total Tregs, suggesting antigen-driven expansion. Findings come from small patient numbers and require larger validation.

Here immunoSEQ multiplex PCR was the method, and the copy in TCRdb shows in-frame clones only, minus some. The sample lists several thousand clones, about 35% occurring once. After more than five days with irradiated graft donor PBMCs, CFSE-labeled recipient PBMCs were FACS-sorted. Sequenced material: CD8+ T cells from blood cultured with allogeneic cells, taken before the transplant. This receptor was taken from a human patient who received a combined kidney and bone marrow transplant.

The CDR3 is CASSVGGDYNSPLHF. As DNA, the CDR3 is TGTGCCAGCAGCGTAGGGGGCGACTATAATTCACCCCTCCACTTT. The chain has TRBV9 and TRBJ1-6; D perhaps matches TRBD1 (5 bases). The length of the CDR3 is 15 residues. V lost 0 bases, J lost 3 bases, and 7 bases lay in between. The V gene's germline CDR1 is SGDLS and CDR2 YYNGEE.